The clone carrying this T cell receptor beta chain has a handful of counts. This record comes from a study of T cells in Graves' hyperthyroidism and ophthalmopathy. Germline loops: CDR1 SGDLS, CDR2 YYNGEE. Trimming removed 4 bases from V and 0 bases from J; junction bases left unmatched: 1. The length of the CDR3 is 15 residues. The source material, RNA transcripts, was used to amplify TCR beta CDR3 regions. HTBI primers were employed in a first-round RT-PCR of the TCR CDR3. MiXCR, applied by TCRdb to the multiplex PCR reads, yields one record per CDR3 protein. The sample includes 800,000 or so distinct CDR3 sequences, around 39% of them seen just once. It was 8 to 10 ml of fresh peripheral blood that supplied the PBMCs.

This receptor was obtained from a man between 18 and 35 years old with Graves' hyperthyroidism. The V gene is TRBV9, the J gene TRBJ1-6; 7 nucleotides align to TRBD1. The sequenced material came from blood. The CDR3 loop is CASSRDSSYNSPLHF. CDR3 in DNA: TGTGCCAGCAGCCGGGACAGCTCCTATAATTCACCCCTCCACTTT. Drawing the rest from reference TRBV9 and TRBJ1-6, the complete variable domain is DSGVTQTPKHLITATGQRVTLRCSPRSGDLSVYWYQQSLDQGLQFLIQYYNGEERAKGNILERFSAQQFPDLHSELNLSSLELGDSALYFCASSRDSSYNSPLHFGNGTRLTVT.